The 11 T cell receptor beta chains given below trace back to one sample, sequenced in a study of blood T cells in healthy people across ages. A sample-barcoded 5' primer and a J-beta primer mix were used in a second PCR of roughly 7 to 12 cycles. Each CDR3 protein gets one entry after TCRdb re-called the 5' RACE reads with MiXCR. The sample consists of over a million distinct CDR3 sequences, 45% of them appearing once. The sample was blood. The receptors were sampled from a woman aged 55 to 70 in good health.

The chain uses TRBV4-2 and TRBJ1-6; a possible D gene is TRBD1 (6 bases). V dropped 0 bases and J dropped 8 bases, with 17 bases sitting between them. This CDR3 contains 17 residues. Germline assignment: CDR1 LGHNA and CDR2 YNFKEQ. Here the CDR3 DNA reads TGTGCCAGCAGCCAAGATCAGGGAGAGACAGGTGATTCACCCCTCCACTTT. This translates into CASSQDQGETGDSPLHF.

This clonotype was found a few times. The V call is TRBV29-1, the J call TRBJ2-5; 12 bases are a match to TRBD1. The DNA end lines up better with TRBJ2-7; the J call may be wrong. Germline V gene lookup returns CDR1 SQVTM and CDR2 ANQGSEA. The CDR3 loop spans 13 amino acids. The CDR3 spells CSVGDRGHNEQYF. In DNA form, the CDR3 reads TGCAGCGTTGGGGACAGGGGGCACAACGAGCAGTACTTC.

The CDR3 here is CSAPIAGFSYNEQFF. CDR3 in DNA: TGCAGTGCTCCTATAGCGGGATTCTCCTACAATGAGCAGTTCTTC. The V and J genes are TRBV20-1 and TRBJ2-1, with 8 bases aligning to TRBD2. Germline CDR1 reads DFQATT; CDR2 reads SNEGSKA (reference sequence). This CDR3 spans 15 amino acids. The V segment lost 5 bases and the J segment 0 bases; nucleotides outside the gene matches: 6.

This clonotype was observed a handful of times. A junction boundary mismatches the germline segment, possibly from a read error. V usage is TRBV13 and J usage is TRBJ2-1; 8 bases align to TRBD2. Germline V gene lookup returns CDR1 PRHDT and CDR2 FYEKMQ (reference sequence). The CDR3 is made up of 18 amino acids. As DNA, the CDR3 is TGTGCCAGCAGCCCGCGTCGGACTAGCCTCTCTCAATACAATGAGCAGTTCTTT. Its protein is CASSPRRTSLSQYNEQFF.

As for this clonotype: One end of the junction fails to match germline, which may point to a read error. This sequence joins TRBV6-1 and TRBJ2-7, with 7 bases identical to TRBD1. The germline V gene has CDR1 MNHNS and CDR2 SASEGT. The CDR3 covers 15 residues. CDR3 residues: CTSSALTGWEYEQYF. CDR3 DNA sequence: TGTACCAGCAGTGCCTTGACAGGGTGGGAATACGAGCAGTACTTC.

V gene TRBV4-1 combines with J gene TRBJ2-3, with a tentative D call TRBD2 (6 bases). The CDR3 sequence is 16 residues long. V gave up 2 bases and J gave up 2 bases, with 14 bases separating them. Germline V gives CDR1 MGHRA, CDR2 YSYEKL. CDR3 residues: CASSQSLLAPTDTQYF. The CDR3 nucleotides read TGCGCCAGCAGCCAAAGCCTACTAGCCCCCACAGATACGCAGTATTTT.

This clonotype was detected only once. The chain carries TRBV6-4 and TRBJ2-1; tentatively, D is TRBD2 (5 bases). CDR1 is MRHNA and CDR2 is SNTAGT in the germline V gene. The CDR3 is 14 amino acids. Trimming pared 1 base from V and 8 bases from J, leaving 12 bases between. The DNA for the CDR3 is TGTGCCAGCAGTGACTGGGCTAGCCCCCATGAGCAGTTCTTC. As protein: CASSDWASPHEQFF.

There are a few counts of this clonotype. The chain employs TRBV29-1 and TRBJ1-2; D remains ambiguous. CDR3 size: 11 residues. Per the germline V gene, CDR1 is SQVTM and CDR2 is ANQGSEA. V lost 5 bases, J lost 4 bases, and 8 bases lay in between. This chain's CDR3 is CSVKAVYGYTF. The CDR3 nucleotides read TGCAGCGTTAAGGCGGTCTATGGCTACACCTTC.

Only a few counts were recorded for this clonotype. The J gene is TRBJ2-4, the V gene TRBV10-3; maybe TRBD1 (6 bases). This CDR3 comprises 14 residues. Trimming shortened V by 0 bases and J by 6 bases, and 9 bases separated the two germline ends. Germline V lookup: CDR1 ENHRY, CDR2 SYGVKD. The CDR3 nucleotides read TGTGCCATCAGTGAGTCGGGGGCCCGAAACATTCAGTACTTC. It specifies CAISESGARNIQYF.

This chain connects TRBV28 to TRBJ2-7; TRBD2 aligns across 7 bases. Germline V gene data show CDR1 as MDHEN and CDR2 as SYDVKM. The ends lost 5 bases at V and 3 bases at J; junction bases unmatched: 13. The CDR3 covers 16 residues. In DNA form, the CDR3 reads TGTGCCAGCAGTACCAAGCTGGGGGGGTGGAACTACGAGCAGTACTTC. Amino acid sequence: CASSTKLGGWNYEQYF. The variable domain in full, completed from reference TRBV28 and TRBJ2-7, reads DVKVTQSSRYLVKRTGEKVFLECVQDMDHENMFWYRQDPGLGLRLIYFSYDVKMKEKGDIPEGYSVSREKKERFSLILESASTNQTSMYLCASSTKLGGWNYEQYFGPGTRLTVT.

Worth noting for this clonotype: Possible read error: a much larger clone is one base away. J is TRBJ2-7 and V is TRBV4-2; 8 nucleotides agree with TRBD1. The V gene's germline CDR1 is LGHNA and CDR2 YNFKEQ. The CDR3 length is 16 residues. The CDR3 DNA reads TGTGCCAGCAGCCAAGAACCAGGGGGCGACTCCTGCGAGCAGTACTTC. This codes for CASSQEPGGDSCEQYF.